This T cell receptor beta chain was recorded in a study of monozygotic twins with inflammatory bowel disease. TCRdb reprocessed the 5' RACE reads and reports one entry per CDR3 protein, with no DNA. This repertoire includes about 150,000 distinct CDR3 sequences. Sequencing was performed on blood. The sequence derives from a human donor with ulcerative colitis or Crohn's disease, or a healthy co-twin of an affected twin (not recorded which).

This CDR3 is CASKKGGRAAGELFF. This chain connects TRBV13 to TRBJ2-2; the D call from TCRdb, TRBD2, cannot be confirmed without DNA. Germline CDR1 is PRHDT and CDR2 is FYEKMQ (reference sequence). The CDR3 has 15 residues.